The 11 T cell receptor beta chains presented below share a single source sample, sequenced in a study of cytomegalovirus exposure and HLA in healthy donors. 13 Jbeta primers and 60 Vbeta primers were used for the PCR. Sequencing used immunoSEQ multiplex PCR; TCRdb keeps in-frame clones, though not all of them. The table lists about 170,000 clones, approximately 80% of them singletons. Sequencing was carried out using PBMCs. These receptors originate from a woman in her late teens or twenties in good health and CMV-seronegative.

In regard to this clone: The junction differs from germline at one of its ends, possibly a read error. The chain is built from TRBV15 and TRBJ2-7, with 12 positions matching TRBD1. This CDR3 region has 12 residues. The V gene's germline CDR1 is LNHNV and CDR2 YYDKDF (reference sequence). The CDR3 DNA is TGTGCCACCAGCGTACGAGGGACAGGGGGCGCGTTC. Translated, it gives CATSVRGTGGAF.

The rearrangement uses TRBV7-2 and TRBJ2-2, with D maybe TRBD2 (5 bases). Germline lookup yields CDR1 SGHTA and CDR2 FQGNSA. This CDR3 contains 15 residues. The V gene lost 5 bases and the J gene lost 5 bases, with 15 bases spanning the gap. As DNA, the CDR3 is TGTGCCAGCAGCCTCCTGGGGAGCCCTACCGGGGAGCTGTTTTTT. As protein: CASSLLGSPTGELFF.

This chain links TRBV4-2 with TRBJ2-3; tentatively, D is TRBD2 (6 bases). The CDR3 length is 17 residues. V was clipped by 0 bases and J by 2 bases, with 15 bases between them. From germline, CDR1 is LGHNA and CDR2 YNFKEQ. CDR3 region: CASSQDWEALTTDTQYF. For the CDR3, the DNA is TGTGCCAGCAGCCAAGATTGGGAGGCCCTCACCACAGATACGCAGTATTTT.

This chain joins TRBV10-1 and TRBJ2-5; 8 bases fit TRBD2. Gene TRBJ2-7 matches the end of the DNA better, so the J call may be wrong. The germline V gene encodes CDR1 WNHNN and CDR2 SYGVQD (reference sequence). The CDR3 has 14 amino acids. The CDR3 region is CASSPAGDSYEQYF. In nucleotides, the CDR3 is TGCGCCAGCAGCCCAGCGGGAGACTCCTACGAGCAGTACTTC.

The rearrangement uses TRBV10-1 and TRBJ2-1; 11 nucleotides match TRBD2. Per germline, CDR1 WNHNN and CDR2 SYGVQD (reference sequence). CDR3 size: 16 residues. After removal of 2 bases from V and 7 bases from J, the junction contained 7 bases not matched to a gene. The DNA of the CDR3 is TGCGCCAGCAGTGAGGGTAGCGGGAGGGCTGGGAATGAGCAGTTCTTC. Translation gives CASSEGSGRAGNEQFF.

This chain joins TRBV30 and TRBJ2-1, with D possibly being TRBD2 (6 bases). Trimming removed 2 bases from V and 0 bases from J, with 14 bases in between. This CDR3 has 16 residues. CDR1 is GTSNPN, CDR2 SVGIG, per germline (reference sequence). CDR3 residues: CAWSRGIRGSYNEQFF. In DNA form, the CDR3 reads TGTGCCTGGAGTCGCGGGATTCGGGGCTCCTACAATGAGCAGTTCTTC.

V is TRBV27 and J is TRBJ2-7; perhaps TRBD1 as D (5 bases). V lost 0 bases, J lost 3 bases, and 12 bases lay in between. The CDR3 length is 15 residues. Germline-derived CDR1 and CDR2 are MNHEY and SMNVEV (reference sequence). CDR3 nucleotide sequence: TGTGCCAGCAGTTTATCAGTAGGGGAATACTACGAGCAGTACTTC. It encodes CASSLSVGEYYEQYF.

The gene calls are TRBV9 and TRBJ2-1, with a possible D match to TRBD1 (5 bases). Trimming took off 1 base at V and 9 bases at J, with 8 bases between the two ends. Germline V gene data show CDR1 as SGDLS and CDR2 as YYNGEE. CDR3 length: 12 amino acids. In DNA form, the CDR3 reads TGTGCCAGCAGCGTATATGGGGCTGAGCAGTTCTTC. This gives the protein CASSVYGAEQFF.

This clone was counted once. The chain couples TRBV28 to TRBJ2-4; possibly TRBD1 for D (8 bases). CDR3 length: 15 residues. V gave up 6 bases and J gave up 4 bases, with 16 bases separating them. Germline V gene data show CDR1 as MDHEN and CDR2 as SYDVKM. CDR3 nucleotide sequence: TGTGCCAGCAGAGAGTACAGGGGGGGGAAAAACATTCAGTACTTC. It specifies CASREYRGGKNIQYF.

V is TRBV6-6 and J is TRBJ1-1; D is uncertain. V shed 2 bases and J shed 3 bases, with 7 bases lying between them. The CDR3 runs 13 residues. CDR1 and CDR2 (germline): MNHNY, SVGAGI (reference sequence). CDR3 in amino acids: CASSYEGYTEAFF. The CDR3 nucleotides read TGTGCCAGCAGTTACGAGGGTTACACTGAAGCTTTCTTT.

J is TRBJ2-5 and V is TRBV20-1; tentatively, D is TRBD2 (6 bases). CDR1 DFQATT and CDR2 SNEGSKA come from the germline V gene (reference sequence). CDR3 size: 11 residues. In DNA form, the CDR3 reads TGCAGCGGGAGATCGGGAGAGACCCAGTACTTC. This gives the protein CSGRSGETQYF.